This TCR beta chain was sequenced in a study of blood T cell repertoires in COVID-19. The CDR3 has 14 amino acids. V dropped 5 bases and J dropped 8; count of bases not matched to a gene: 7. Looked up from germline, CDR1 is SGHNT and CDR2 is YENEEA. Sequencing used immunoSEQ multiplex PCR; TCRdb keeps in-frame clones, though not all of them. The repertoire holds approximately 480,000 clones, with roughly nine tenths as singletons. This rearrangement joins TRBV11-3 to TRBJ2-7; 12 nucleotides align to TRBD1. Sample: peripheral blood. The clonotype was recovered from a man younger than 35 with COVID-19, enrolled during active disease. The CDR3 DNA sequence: TGTGCCAGCAGCAAACGGGACAGGGGGCTGCAGCAGTACTTC. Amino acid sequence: CASSKRDRGLQQYF.